This T cell receptor beta chain was captured by sequencing in a study of untreated major depressive disorder. Each depressed patient was pairwise matched to a non-depressed control for sex, age, current smoking status and body mass index. Controls scored 5 or less on a depressive symptom inventory and never had mood disorders. About 28 ml of peripheral blood was collected per donor. Points on this clone: The antigen is undetermined.

TCRdb's copy holds only in-frame clones and misses some; the assay was immunoSEQ multiplex PCR. The sample yields 15,000 to 25,000 clones, more than 70% seen once. Trimming left V 2 bases short and J 9 bases short, with 14 bases between. Germline V CDR1 and CDR2: MNHEY, SVGAGI. This CDR3 is built from 14 residues. Points from the study as a whole: In every subject, the five largest TRBV05-01 clones were private.

The material sequenced was CD4+ T cells from PBMCs. This TCR came from a woman in her twenties or thirties in good health. The chain is built from TRBV6-5 and TRBJ2-1; unclear D gene. DNA of the CDR3: TGTGCCAGCAGTTACAAGGCCCAGATAGGTGAGCAGTTCTTC. This gives the protein CASSYKAQIGEQFF.